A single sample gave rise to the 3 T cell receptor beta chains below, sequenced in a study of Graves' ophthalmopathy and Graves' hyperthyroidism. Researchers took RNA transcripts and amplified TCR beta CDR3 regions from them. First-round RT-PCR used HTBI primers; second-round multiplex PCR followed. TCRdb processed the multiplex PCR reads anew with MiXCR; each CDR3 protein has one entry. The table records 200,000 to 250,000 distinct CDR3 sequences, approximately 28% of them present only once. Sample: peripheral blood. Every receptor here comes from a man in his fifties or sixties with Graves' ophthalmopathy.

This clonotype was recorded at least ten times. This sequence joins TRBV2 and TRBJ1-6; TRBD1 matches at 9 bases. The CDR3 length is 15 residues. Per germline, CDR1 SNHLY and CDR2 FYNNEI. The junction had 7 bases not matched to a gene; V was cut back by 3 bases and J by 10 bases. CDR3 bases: TGTGCCAGCAGTGATAAATTTGGGACAGGGTCACCCCTCCACTTT. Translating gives CASSDKFGTGSPLHF.

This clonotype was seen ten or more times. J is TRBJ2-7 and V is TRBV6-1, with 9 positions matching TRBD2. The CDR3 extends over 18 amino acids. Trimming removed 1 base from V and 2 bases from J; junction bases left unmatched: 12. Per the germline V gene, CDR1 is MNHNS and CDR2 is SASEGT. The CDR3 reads CASSEVPPGTSRPYEQYF. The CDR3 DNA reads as TGTGCCAGCAGTGAAGTACCGCCAGGGACTAGCAGACCCTACGAGCAGTACTTC.

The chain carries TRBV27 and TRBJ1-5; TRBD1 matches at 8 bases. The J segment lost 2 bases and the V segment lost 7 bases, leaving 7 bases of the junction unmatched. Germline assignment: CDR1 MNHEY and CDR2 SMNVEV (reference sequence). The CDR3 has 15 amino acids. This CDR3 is CASTPSQGGNQPQHF. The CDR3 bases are TGTGCCAGCACTCCCTCACAGGGGGGCAATCAGCCCCAGCATTTT.